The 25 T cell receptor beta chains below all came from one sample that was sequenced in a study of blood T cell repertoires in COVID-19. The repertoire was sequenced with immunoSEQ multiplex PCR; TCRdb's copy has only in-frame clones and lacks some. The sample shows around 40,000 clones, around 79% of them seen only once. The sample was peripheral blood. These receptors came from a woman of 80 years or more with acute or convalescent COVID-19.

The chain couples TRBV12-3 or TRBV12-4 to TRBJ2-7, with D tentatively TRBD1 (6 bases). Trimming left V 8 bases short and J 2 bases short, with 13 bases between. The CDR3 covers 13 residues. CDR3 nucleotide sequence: TGTGCCAGCGGAGAGACAGGAACCTACGAGCAGTACTTC. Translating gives CASGETGTYEQYF.

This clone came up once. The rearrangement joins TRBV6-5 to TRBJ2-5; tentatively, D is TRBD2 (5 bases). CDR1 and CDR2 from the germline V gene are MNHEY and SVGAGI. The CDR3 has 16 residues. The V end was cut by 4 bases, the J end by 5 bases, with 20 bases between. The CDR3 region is CASSSEGIGDVETQYF. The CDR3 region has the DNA TGTGCCAGCAGTTCTGAGGGAATAGGTGATGTGGAGACCCAGTACTTC.

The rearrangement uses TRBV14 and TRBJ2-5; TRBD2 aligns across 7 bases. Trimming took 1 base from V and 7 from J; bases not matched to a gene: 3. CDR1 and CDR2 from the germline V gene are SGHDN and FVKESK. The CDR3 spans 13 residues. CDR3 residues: CASSQGEGRTQYF. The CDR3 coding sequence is TGTGCCAGCAGCCAAGGGGAGGGTAGGACCCAGTACTTC.

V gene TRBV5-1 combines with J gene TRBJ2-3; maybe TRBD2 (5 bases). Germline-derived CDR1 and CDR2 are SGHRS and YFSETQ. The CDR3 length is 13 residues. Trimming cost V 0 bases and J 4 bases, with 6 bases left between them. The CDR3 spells CASSLGGSDTQYF. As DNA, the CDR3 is TGCGCCAGCAGCTTGGGAGGGTCAGATACGCAGTATTTT.

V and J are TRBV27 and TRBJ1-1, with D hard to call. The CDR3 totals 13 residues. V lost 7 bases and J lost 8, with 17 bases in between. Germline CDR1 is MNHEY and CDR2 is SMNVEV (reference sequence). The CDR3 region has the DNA TGTGCCAGCACCCCTCAAGGAGGGTCCGAAGCTTTCTTT. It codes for CASTPQGGSEAFF.

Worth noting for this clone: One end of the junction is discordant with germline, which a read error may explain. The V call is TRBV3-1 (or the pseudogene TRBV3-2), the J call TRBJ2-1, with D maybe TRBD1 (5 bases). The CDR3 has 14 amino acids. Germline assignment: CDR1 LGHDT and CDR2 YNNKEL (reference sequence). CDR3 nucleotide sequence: TGTGCCAGCACCCAAAGGACATTTTACAATGAGCAGTTCTTC. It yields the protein CASTQRTFYNEQFF.

Here the CDR3 DNA reads TGTGCCACCAGTGATGGCAGGCAAGCTTTCTTT. This gives the protein CATSDGRQAFF. The V call is TRBV24-1, the J call TRBJ1-1, with D hard to call. The CDR3 totals 11 residues. Germline-derived CDR1 and CDR2 are KGHDR and SFDVKD. Trimming pared 3 bases from V and 9 bases from J, leaving 7 bases between.

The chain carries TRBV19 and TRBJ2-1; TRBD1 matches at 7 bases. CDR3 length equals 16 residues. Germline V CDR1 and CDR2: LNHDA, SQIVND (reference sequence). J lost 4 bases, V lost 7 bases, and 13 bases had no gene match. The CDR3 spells CASTQLGGMSYNEQFF. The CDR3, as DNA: TGTGCCAGTACCCAATTAGGGGGCATGAGTTACAATGAGCAGTTCTTC.

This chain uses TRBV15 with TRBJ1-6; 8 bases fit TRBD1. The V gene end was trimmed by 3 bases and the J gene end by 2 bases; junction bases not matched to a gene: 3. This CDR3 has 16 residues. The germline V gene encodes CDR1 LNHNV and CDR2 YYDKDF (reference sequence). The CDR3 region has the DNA TGTGCCACCAGCAGGCAGGGGGCCACCTATAATTCACCCCTCCACTTT. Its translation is CATSRQGATYNSPLHF.

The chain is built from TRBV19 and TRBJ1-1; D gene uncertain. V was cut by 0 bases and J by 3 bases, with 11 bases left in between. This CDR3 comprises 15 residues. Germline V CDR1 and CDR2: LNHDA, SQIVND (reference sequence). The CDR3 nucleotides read TGTGCCAGTAGTATAGAAAGTCGGAGAGACACTGAAGCTTTCTTT. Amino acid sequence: CASSIESRRDTEAFF.

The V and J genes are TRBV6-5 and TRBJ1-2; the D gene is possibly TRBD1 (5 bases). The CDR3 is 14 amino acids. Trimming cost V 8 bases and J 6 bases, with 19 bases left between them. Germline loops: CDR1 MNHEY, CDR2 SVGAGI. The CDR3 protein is CASWGLGRADGYTF. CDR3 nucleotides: TGTGCCAGCTGGGGTCTCGGCAGGGCTGATGGCTACACCTTC.

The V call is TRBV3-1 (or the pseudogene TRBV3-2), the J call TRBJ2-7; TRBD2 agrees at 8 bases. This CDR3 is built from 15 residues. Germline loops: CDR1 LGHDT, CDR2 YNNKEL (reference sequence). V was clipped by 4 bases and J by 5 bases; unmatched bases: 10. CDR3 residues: CASSPTPGGRNEQYF. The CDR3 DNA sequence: TGTGCCAGCAGCCCCACCCCGGGAGGGAGGAACGAGCAGTACTTC.

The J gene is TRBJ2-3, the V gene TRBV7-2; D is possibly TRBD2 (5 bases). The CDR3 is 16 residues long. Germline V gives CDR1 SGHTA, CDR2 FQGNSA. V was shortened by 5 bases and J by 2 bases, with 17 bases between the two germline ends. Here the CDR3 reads CASSTRTRLSTDTQYF. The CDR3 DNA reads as TGTGCCAGCAGCACCCGGACTCGCTTATCCACAGATACGCAGTATTTT.

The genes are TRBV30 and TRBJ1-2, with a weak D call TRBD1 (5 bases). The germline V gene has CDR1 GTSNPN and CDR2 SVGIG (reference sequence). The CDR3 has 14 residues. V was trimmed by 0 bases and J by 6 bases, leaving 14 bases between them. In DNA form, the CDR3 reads TGTGCCTGGAGTGTAGGGGTCGTAGGTGATGGCTACACCTTC. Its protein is CAWSVGVVGDGYTF.

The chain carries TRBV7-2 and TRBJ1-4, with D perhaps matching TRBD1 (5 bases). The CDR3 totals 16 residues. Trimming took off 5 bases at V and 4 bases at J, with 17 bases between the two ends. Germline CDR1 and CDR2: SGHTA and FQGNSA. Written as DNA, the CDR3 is TGTGCCAGCAGCCAATTCGAAGGGGCGATTAATGAAAAACTGTTTTTT. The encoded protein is CASSQFEGAINEKLFF.

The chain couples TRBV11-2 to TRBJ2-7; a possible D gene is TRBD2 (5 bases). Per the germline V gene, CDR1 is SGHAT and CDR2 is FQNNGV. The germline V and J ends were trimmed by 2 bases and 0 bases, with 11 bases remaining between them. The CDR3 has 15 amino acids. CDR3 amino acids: CASSLFRDSSYEQYF. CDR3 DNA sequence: TGTGCCAGCAGCTTATTCCGGGATAGCTCCTACGAGCAGTACTTC.

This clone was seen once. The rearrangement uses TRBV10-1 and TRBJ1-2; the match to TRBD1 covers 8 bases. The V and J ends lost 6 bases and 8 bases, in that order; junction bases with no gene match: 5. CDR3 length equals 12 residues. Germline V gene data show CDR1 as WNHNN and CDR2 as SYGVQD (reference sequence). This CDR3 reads CASSGQGGGYTF. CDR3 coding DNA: TGCGCCAGCAGCGGACAGGGCGGAGGCTACACCTTC.

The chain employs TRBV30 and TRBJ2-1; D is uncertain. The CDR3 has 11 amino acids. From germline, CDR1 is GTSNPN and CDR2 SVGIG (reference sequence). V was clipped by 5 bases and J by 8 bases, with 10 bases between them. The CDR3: CAWGSGHEQFF. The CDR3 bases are TGTGCCTGGGGATCTGGGCATGAGCAGTTCTTC.

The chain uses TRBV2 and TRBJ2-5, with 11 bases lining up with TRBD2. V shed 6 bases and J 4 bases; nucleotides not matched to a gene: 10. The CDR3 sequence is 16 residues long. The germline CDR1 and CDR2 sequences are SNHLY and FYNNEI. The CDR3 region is CASRSTSGRWGETQYF. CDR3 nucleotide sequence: TGTGCCAGCAGAAGCACTAGCGGGAGATGGGGAGAGACCCAGTACTTC.

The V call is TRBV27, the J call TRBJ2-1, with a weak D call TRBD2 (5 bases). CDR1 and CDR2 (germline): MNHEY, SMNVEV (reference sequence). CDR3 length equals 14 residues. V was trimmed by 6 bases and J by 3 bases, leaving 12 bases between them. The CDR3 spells CASRLGVIYNEQFF. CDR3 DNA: TGTGCCAGCAGGCTCGGGGTTATCTACAATGAGCAGTTCTTC.

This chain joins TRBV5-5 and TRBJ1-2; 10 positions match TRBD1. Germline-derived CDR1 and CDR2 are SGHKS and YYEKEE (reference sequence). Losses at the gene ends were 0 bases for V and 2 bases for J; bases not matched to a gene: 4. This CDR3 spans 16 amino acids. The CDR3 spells CASSLAPDRGNYGYTF. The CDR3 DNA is TGTGCCAGCAGCTTGGCCCCGGACAGGGGGAACTATGGCTACACCTTC.

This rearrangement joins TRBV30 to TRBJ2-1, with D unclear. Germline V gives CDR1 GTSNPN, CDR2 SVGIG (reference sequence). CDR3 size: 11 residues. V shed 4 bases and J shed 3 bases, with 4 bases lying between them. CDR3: CAWTFYNEQFF. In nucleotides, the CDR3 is TGTGCCTGGACGTTCTACAATGAGCAGTTCTTC.

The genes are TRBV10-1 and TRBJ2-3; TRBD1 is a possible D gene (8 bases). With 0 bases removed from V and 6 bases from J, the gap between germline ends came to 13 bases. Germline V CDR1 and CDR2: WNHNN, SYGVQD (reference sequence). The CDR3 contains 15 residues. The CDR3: CASSESGQGGDTQYF. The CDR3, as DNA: TGCGCCAGCAGTGAGTCAGGACAGGGAGGGGATACGCAGTATTTT.

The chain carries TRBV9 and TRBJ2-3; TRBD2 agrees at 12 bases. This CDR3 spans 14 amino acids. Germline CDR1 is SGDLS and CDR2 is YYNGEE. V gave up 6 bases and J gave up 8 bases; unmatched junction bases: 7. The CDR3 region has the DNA TGTGCCAGCACGCTAGCGGGAGGGCCTGGTACGCAGTATTTT. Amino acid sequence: CASTLAGGPGTQYF.

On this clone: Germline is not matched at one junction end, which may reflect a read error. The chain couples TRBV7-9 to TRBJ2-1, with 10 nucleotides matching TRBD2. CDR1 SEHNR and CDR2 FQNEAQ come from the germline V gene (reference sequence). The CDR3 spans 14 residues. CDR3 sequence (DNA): TGTGCCAGCTTAAAACTAGCGGGGATCAATGGGCAGTTCTTC. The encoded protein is CASLKLAGINGQFF.